This T cell receptor beta chain was obtained from a study of shared T cell receptors in the human thymus. The data were produced by immunoSEQ multiplex PCR, yet TCRdb's version contains in-frame clones alone and is incomplete. Of about 660,000 clones listed, 80% to 90% are singletons. Trimming shortened V by 0 bases and J by 1 base, and 9 bases separated the two germline ends. CDR1 is SGHAT, CDR2 FQNNGV, per germline. The CDR3 spans 15 residues. Separately, the same data were catalogued under a study of human thymus T cells. From that study: Healthy Finnish infants undergoing corrective surgery for congenital heart defects provided the donor material. Resections from corrective heart surgery supplied the thymus tissue. Gene usage (both V and J) appeared biased in thymic and blood repertoires.

The V gene is TRBV11-2, the J gene TRBJ1-1; D unclear. The origin of this receptor is a boy in the first two years of life with a congenital heart defect. The specimen was thymocytes. The CDR3 nucleotides read TGTGCCAGCAGCTTAGAGGGCAGCAGGAACACTGAAGCTTTCTTT. Amino acids: CASSLEGSRNTEAFF.